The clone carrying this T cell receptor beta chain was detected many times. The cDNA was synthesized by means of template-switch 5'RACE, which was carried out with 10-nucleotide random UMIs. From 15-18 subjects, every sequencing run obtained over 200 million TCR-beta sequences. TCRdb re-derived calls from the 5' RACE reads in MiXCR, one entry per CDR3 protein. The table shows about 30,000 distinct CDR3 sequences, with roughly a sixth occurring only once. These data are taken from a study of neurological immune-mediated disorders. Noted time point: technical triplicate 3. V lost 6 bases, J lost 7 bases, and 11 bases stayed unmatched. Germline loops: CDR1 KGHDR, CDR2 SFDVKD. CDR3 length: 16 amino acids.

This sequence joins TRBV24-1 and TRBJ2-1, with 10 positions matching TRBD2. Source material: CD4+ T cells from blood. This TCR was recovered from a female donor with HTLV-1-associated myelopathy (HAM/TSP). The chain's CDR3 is CATSPSGREGLNEQFF. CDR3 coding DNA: TGTGCCACCAGTCCAAGCGGGAGGGAAGGGCTGAATGAGCAGTTCTTC.